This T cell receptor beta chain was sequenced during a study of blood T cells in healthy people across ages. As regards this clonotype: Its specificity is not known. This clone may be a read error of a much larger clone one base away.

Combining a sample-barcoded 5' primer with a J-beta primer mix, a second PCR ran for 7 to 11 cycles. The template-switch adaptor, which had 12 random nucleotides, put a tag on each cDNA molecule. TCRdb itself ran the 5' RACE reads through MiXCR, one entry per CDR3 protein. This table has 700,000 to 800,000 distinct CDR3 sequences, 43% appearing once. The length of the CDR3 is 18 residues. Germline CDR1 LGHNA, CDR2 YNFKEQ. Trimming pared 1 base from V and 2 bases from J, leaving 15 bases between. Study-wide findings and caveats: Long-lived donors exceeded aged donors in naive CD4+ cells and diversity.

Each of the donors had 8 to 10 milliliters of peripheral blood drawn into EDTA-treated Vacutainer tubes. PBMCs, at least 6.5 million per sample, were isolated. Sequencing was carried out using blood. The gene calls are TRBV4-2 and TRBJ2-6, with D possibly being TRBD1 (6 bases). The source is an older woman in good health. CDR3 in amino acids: CASSQVPQGSAGANVLTF. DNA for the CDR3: TGTGCCAGCAGCCAAGTACCTCAGGGGAGCGCTGGGGCCAACGTCCTGACTTTC.